This TCR beta chain was recovered during a study of response to subunit inactivated influenza vaccine. Study conclusions and caveats: The authors proposed limited new T cell recruitment per seasonal influenza vaccination.

TCRdb fed the RT-PCR reads into MiXCR, producing one record per CDR3 protein. This table has 650,000 to 700,000 distinct CDR3 sequences, 15% to 19% appearing once. On this clonotype itself: Its specificity is not known.

CDR3 length: 16 residues. Losses at the gene ends were 5 bases for V and 5 bases for J; bases not matched to a gene: 13. Germline V CDR1 and CDR2: SGHDT, YYEEEE. The sequencing used PBMCs from blood, collected 11 to 12 days after vaccination. This sequence originates from a middle-aged man who received an inactivated influenza vaccine. The gene calls are TRBV5-6 and TRBJ2-1; TRBD2 matches at 7 bases. The CDR3 coding sequence is TGTGCCAGCAGTCTTCTCCGGGACTACCTCAACAATGAGCAGTTCTTC. Residues: CASSLLRDYLNNEQFF.